This T cell receptor (beta chain) was sequenced in a study of identical twins. Germline CDR1 LGHNA, CDR2 YNFKEQ. This CDR3 contains 15 residues. The V end was cut by 2 bases, the J end by 6 bases, with 17 bases between. One entry per CDR3 protein, called by TCRdb with MiXCR from the 5' RACE reads. The data show about 430,000 distinct CDR3 sequences, approximately 18% seen once. The rearrangement links TRBV4-2 to TRBJ2-7; D might be TRBD1 (6 bases). Source material: naive T cells sorted from blood. The sequence was collected from a man over 45 in good health. The CDR3 coding sequence is TGTGCCAGCAGCCAACGAGGCAGGGGTTTAGGCGAGCAGTACTTC. Translated, it gives CASSQRGRGLGEQYF.